This T cell receptor (beta chain) comes out of a study of cytomegalovirus exposure and HLA in healthy donors. General study points: Later analysis demonstrated an association between a missense DCLRE1C variant and TCR beta V- and J-gene trimming.

All the people who gave samples were healthy bone marrow donors. About this clone: Antigen: not known.

PCR involved 60 Vbeta and 13 Jbeta primers. Sequenced by immunoSEQ multiplex PCR; TCRdb stores in-frame clones only, minus some. Among 100,000 to 150,000 clones listed, less than 90% were seen once. The source is a man aged 45-60 years in good health and CMV-seronegative. Sequenced material: PBMCs.

CDR3 protein: CASSDRSPRRQGWTYEQYF. The CDR3 nucleotides are TGTGCCAGCAGCGACCGGTCCCCCAGGAGACAGGGGTGGACCTACGAGCAGTACTTC. The J gene is TRBJ2-7, the V gene TRBV7-6, with 8 positions matching TRBD1. Per the germline V gene, CDR1 is SGHVS and CDR2 is FNYEAQ. CDR3 length equals 19 residues. V dropped 5 bases and J dropped 2; count of bases not matched to a gene: 20.